This passage covers 3 T cell receptor beta chains from one sample sequenced in a study of identical twins. MiXCR was run by TCRdb on the 5' RACE reads, yielding one entry per CDR3 protein. The sample holds some 570,000 distinct CDR3 sequences, more than 20% seen once. In addition, the sample was reused for a study of yellow fever vaccine responses in identical twins.

Sequencing was done on a sample of CD4+ T cells sorted from blood. All receptors come from a woman between 18 and 30 years old in good health.

The chain couples TRBV3-1 to TRBJ2-7, with 10 bases lining up with TRBD2. The CDR3 is 19 residues long. V lost 1 base, J lost 3 bases, and 15 bases stayed unmatched. Germline V CDR1 and CDR2: LGHDT, YNNKEL (reference sequence). The CDR3 sequence: CASSQGRLAGVLRYYEQYF. The CDR3 nucleotides are TGTGCCAGCAGCCAAGGTCGGCTAGCGGGAGTCCTAAGATACTACGAGCAGTACTTC.

CDR3 residues: CASTPTRNGIQYF. The CDR3 DNA reads as TGTGCCAGCACCCCGACAAGGAACGGCATTCAGTACTTC. The chain recombines TRBV12-3 or TRBV12-4 with TRBJ2-4; D gene uncertain. V dropped 7 bases and J dropped 9 bases, with 16 bases sitting between them. CDR3 length: 13 residues.

This clonotype was picked up a small number of times. The V call is TRBV9, the J call TRBJ2-1; D assignment may be TRBD1 or TRBD2 (6 bases each). V was cut by 4 bases and J by 4 bases, with 15 bases left in between. There are 15 residues in the CDR3. Germline loops: CDR1 SGDLS, CDR2 YYNGEE. The CDR3 loop reads CASSKLGGGYNEQFF. The CDR3 nucleotides read TGTGCCAGCAGCAAACTAGGAGGGGGATACAATGAGCAGTTCTTC.